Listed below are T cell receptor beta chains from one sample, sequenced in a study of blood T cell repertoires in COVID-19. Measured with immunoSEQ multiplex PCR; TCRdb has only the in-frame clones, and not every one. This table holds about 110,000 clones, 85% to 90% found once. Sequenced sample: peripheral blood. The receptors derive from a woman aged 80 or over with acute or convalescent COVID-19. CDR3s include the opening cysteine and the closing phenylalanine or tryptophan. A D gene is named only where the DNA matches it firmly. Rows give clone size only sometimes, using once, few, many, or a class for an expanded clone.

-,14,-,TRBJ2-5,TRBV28,CASSLFGGEETQYF,TGTGCCAGCAGTTTATTTGGCGGGGAAGAGACCCAGTACTTC
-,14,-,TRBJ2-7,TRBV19,CASSMGLNSYEQYF,TGTGCCAGTAGTATGGGGCTGAACTCCTACGAGCAGTACTTC
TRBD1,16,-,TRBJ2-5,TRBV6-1,CASSGPGTGGRKTQYF,TGTGCCAGCAGTGGACCGGGGACAGGGGGCAGGAAGACCCAGTACTTC
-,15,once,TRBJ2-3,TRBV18,CASSPLAPSTDTQYF,TGTGCCAGCTCACCACTGGCACCTAGCACAGATACGCAGTATTTT
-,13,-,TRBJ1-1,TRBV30,CAWSETGNTEAFF,TGTGCCTGGAGTGAGACAGGGAACACTGAAGCTTTCTTT
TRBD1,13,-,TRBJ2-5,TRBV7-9,CASSPRGPETQYF,TGTGCCAGCAGTCCCAGGGGGCCAGAGACCCAGTACTTC
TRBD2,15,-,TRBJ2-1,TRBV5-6,CASSPGGANYNEQFF,TGTGCCAGCAGCCCGGGGGGGGCAAACTACAATGAGCAGTTCTTC
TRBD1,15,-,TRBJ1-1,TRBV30,CAWSNTRTGDTEAFF,TGTGCCTGGAGTAACACTCGGACAGGGGACACTGAAGCTTTCTTT
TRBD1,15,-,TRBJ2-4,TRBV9,CASSGPGTGENIQYF,TGTGCCAGCAGCGGCCCCGGGACAGGTGAAAACATTCAGTACTTC
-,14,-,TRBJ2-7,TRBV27,CASSSGGGGSEQYF,TGTGCCAGCAGTTCCGGGGGCGGGGGATCCGAGCAGTACTTC
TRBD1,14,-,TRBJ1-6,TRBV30,CAWSRPDRVSPLHF,TGTGCCTGGAGCCGGCCGGACAGGGTTTCACCCCTCCACTTT
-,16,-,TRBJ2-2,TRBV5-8,CASSARDTQNTGELFF,TGTGCCAGCAGCGCCCGGGACACACAGAACACCGGGGAGCTGTTTTTT
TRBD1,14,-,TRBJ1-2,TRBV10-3,CAIRGDRTHYGYTF,TGTGCCATCAGGGGGGACAGGACACACTATGGCTACACCTTC
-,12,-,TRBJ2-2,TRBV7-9,CASTPDTGELFF,TGTGCCAGCACCCCCGACACCGGGGAGCTGTTTTTT
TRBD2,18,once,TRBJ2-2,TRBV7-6,CASSLNAGGTLNTGELFF,TGTGCCAGCAGCTTAAACGCGGGGGGTACCCTGAACACCGGGGAGCTGTTTTTT
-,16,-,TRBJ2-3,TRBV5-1,CASSLVEASSTDTQYF,TGCGCCAGCAGCTTGGTTGAAGCGTCTAGCACAGATACGCAGTATTTT
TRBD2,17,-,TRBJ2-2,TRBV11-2,CASSLTSGGSYTGELFF,TGTGCCAGCAGCCTGACTAGCGGGGGGTCGTACACCGGGGAGCTGTTTTTT
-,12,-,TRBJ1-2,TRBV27,CASSSQGFGYTF,TGTGCCAGCAGTTCACAGGGTTTTGGCTACACCTTC
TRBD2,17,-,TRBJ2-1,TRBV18,CASSPPQPSGGVYEQFF,TGTGCCAGCTCACCACCGCAGCCTAGCGGGGGGGTGTATGAGCAGTTCTTC
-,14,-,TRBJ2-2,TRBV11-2,CASSLDRAVGELFF,TGTGCCAGCAGCTTAGATCGAGCGGTCGGGGAGCTGTTTTTT
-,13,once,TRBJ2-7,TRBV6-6,CASSRSESYEQYF,TGTGCCAGCAGCCGCAGCGAGAGCTACGAGCAGTACTTC
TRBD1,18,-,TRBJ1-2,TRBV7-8,CASSWSSGTGGNIDGYTF,TGTGCCAGCAGCTGGTCGTCCGGGACAGGGGGCAATATTGATGGCTACACCTTC
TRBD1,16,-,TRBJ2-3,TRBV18,CASSPQRTGSTDTQYF,TGTGCCAGCTCACCACAGCGGACAGGAAGCACAGATACGCAGTATTTT
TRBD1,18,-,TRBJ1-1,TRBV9,CASSVVGSGDRADTEAFF,TGTGCCAGCAGCGTAGTAGGATCGGGGGACAGGGCCGACACTGAAGCTTTCTTT
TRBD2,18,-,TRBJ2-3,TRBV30,CAWSGTGSGGALTDTQYF,TGTGCCTGGAGTGGGACGGGTAGCGGGGGGGCCTTGACAGATACGCAGTATTTT
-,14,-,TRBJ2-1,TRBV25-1,CASSDQGFVNEQFF,TGTGCCAGCAGTGATCAGGGGTTTGTTAATGAGCAGTTCTTC
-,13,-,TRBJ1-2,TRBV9,CASSVRGDYGYTF,TGTGCCAGCAGCGTCAGGGGTGACTATGGCTACACCTTC